This TCR beta chain was sequenced in a study of radiotherapy plus CTLA-4 blockade in lung cancer. Study-wide background: Objective response was observed in approximately 18% of patients, and disease control in roughly 30%.

The data were produced by immunoSEQ multiplex PCR, yet TCRdb's version contains in-frame clones alone and is incomplete. This table has around 56,000 clones, 70% to 85% appearing once. This clone was counted once. Antigen: not known. It is unclear where the CDR3 begins or ends on the DNA, so no DNA is shown, and the CDR3 is as TCRdb lists it. Study-wide results and caveats: Tumor-derived TCR clones expanded in blood after radiotherapy plus ipilimumab.

CDR1 is SGHDT, CDR2 YYEEEE, per germline. The CDR3 has 14 residues if both end residues are counted. Sequenced material: peripheral blood, taken from a patient treated with radiotherapy plus ipilimumab. The chain uses TRBV5-6 and TRBJ2-2; TRBD1, the D gene given by the table, was not confirmed from the DNA. The TCR originated in a human donor with non-small cell lung cancer who had a complete response to radiotherapy plus ipilimumab. CDR3 amino acids: CASSFGPGTGELFF.